These T cell receptor beta chains were read from a single sample in a study of blood T cell repertoires in COVID-19. TCRdb keeps only in-frame clones here, not all; method: immunoSEQ multiplex PCR. The repertoire holds tens of thousands of clones, roughly 87% seen once, with roughly 2.6% in the top ten. The sequenced sample consisted of peripheral blood. The receptors were gathered from a man in his 70s with acute or convalescent COVID-19. Each CDR3 is given with its conserved first and last residue. The D gene is left open where the match is weak. The size entry is marked missing in some rows and otherwise reads once, few, many or a size class.

>TRBV6-5|TRBJ1-6|once|NA|14
TGTGCCAGCCATCCGACCTCAGGGTTTTCACCCCTCCACTTT
CASHPTSGFSPLHF
>TRBV27|TRBJ2-3|NA|TRBD2|14
TGTGCCAGCAGACGGGGGAGGGACACAGATACGCAGTATTTT
CASRRGRDTDTQYF
>TRBV2|TRBJ2-5|once|NA|12
TGTGCCAGCAGCCCCTCTAGGGAGACCCAGTACTTC
CASSPSRETQYF
>TRBV2|TRBJ1-1|NA|TRBD1|15
TGTGCCAGCAGCTCGGGACAGGGGGCGCCCACTGAAGCTTTCTTT
CASSSGQGAPTEAFF
>TRBV5-4|TRBJ2-1|NA|TRBD2|16
TGTGCCAGCAGCTTTAATGCGGGAGGGCCGTACAATGAGCAGTTCTTC
CASSFNAGGPYNEQFF
>TRBV5-4|TRBJ1-1|NA|NA|14
TGTGCCAGCAGCTTGGCCAGGGCGAACACTGAAGCTTTCTTT
CASSLARANTEAFF
>TRBV3-1/TRBV3-2|TRBJ2-7|NA|TRBD2|16
TGTGCCAGCAGCCAACCGGGACTAGCGGGAGGGCGCGAGCAGTACTTC
CASSQPGLAGGREQYF
>TRBV9|TRBJ1-1|few|NA|14
TGTGCCAGCAGCGTAGAGGGGGAGGGGACTGAAGCTTTCTTT
CASSVEGEGTEAFF
>TRBV19|TRBJ2-1|NA|TRBD1|15
TGTGCCAGTAGCCTGACAGGGGTGCTGGTGAATGAGCAGTTCTTC
CASSLTGVLVNEQFF
>TRBV6-6|TRBJ2-7|NA|NA|14
TGTGCCAACCGAAGGGGACACCGACCCTACGAGCAGTACTTC
CANRRGHRPYEQYF
>TRBV5-6|TRBJ2-7|NA|TRBD1|16
TGTGCCAGCAGTTCCCCCGCGAGGACAGGGGATCACGAGCAGTACTTC
CASSSPARTGDHEQYF
>TRBV6-5|TRBJ1-1|NA|NA|14
TGTGCCAGCACCCACCAGCAGGGAAACACTGAAGCTTTCTTT
CASTHQQGNTEAFF
>TRBV28|TRBJ1-1|NA|NA|12
TGTGCCAGCAGTTTATTGGGCCAGCCAGCTTTCTTT
CASSLLGQPAFF
>TRBV5-1|TRBJ2-7|NA|TRBD2|17
TGCGCCAGCAGCTTGGCCTCCGGGACTAGCGGGTTATACGAGCAGTACTTC
CASSLASGTSGLYEQYF
>TRBV10-3|TRBJ1-4|once|NA|15
TGTGCCACCTCCAGGAGGACCGCAACTAATGAAAAACTGTTTTTT
CATSRRTATNEKLFF